This T cell receptor (beta chain) stems from a study of T cells in Graves' hyperthyroidism and ophthalmopathy. The study's findings and limits: Most thyroid-expanded clonotypes above 0.001 were also found in blood.

RNA transcripts gave rise to amplified TCR beta CDR3 regions. When the TCR CDR3 underwent first-round RT-PCR, the HTBI primer set was used. Using its own MiXCR run on the multiplex PCR reads, TCRdb lists one record per CDR3 protein. The table lists 650,000 to 750,000 distinct CDR3 sequences, 13% to 15% of them singletons. This clonotype was detected many times. The antigen is undetermined. The source is a woman younger than 30 with Graves' hyperthyroidism. Sequencing was carried out using blood.

The CDR3 nucleotides read TGTGCCAGCAGCTTTTCCAGGGGGTATGAGCAGTTCTTC. It yields the protein CASSFSRGYEQFF. V gene TRBV7-3 combines with J gene TRBJ2-1, with 7 bases fitting TRBD1. The J segment lost 8 bases and the V segment lost 3 bases, leaving 4 bases of the junction unmatched. Germline loops: CDR1 SGHTA, CDR2 FQGTGA. This CDR3 has 13 residues.